This note documents a single T cell receptor (beta chain) sequence. Its recognized antigen is unknown. Base-call qualities are not available, and no considerably larger clone is one nucleotide away. From the germline V gene, CDR1 is SGHAT and CDR2 is FQNNGV. Including the terminal cysteine and phenylalanine, the CDR3 comprises 13 residues. The entry retains the CDR3 DNA only, 39 bases that are in frame from base 1. V ends up 8 bases short and J 4 bases short, with an unmatched junction base count of 7. This specimen comes from a study of blood T cell repertoires in COVID-19 (dated by TCRdb to about 2020). For the study in its entirety: Collaborator samples came from the United States, Italy and Spain and covered acute and convalescent phases of COVID-19. The material from the prospective study consisted of cDNA or gDNA derived from T cells, B-cell-depleted T cells, or PBMCs. The dataset comprised deeply sampled blood TCRbeta repertoires from subjects exposed to, actively infected with, or recovered from COVID-19. A freely available public database, intended as a resource for researchers studying the immune response to SARS-CoV-2, is where the repertoires were released. The samples were drawn from two sources: the first 160 participants of the ongoing ImmuneRACE study, and 1,254 subjects contributed by 6 global collaborators. The sample metadata nearly always contained a de-identified subject ID, COVID-19 status, age in years and sex. Where available, HLA class I and class II types were taken from metadata supplied by the sample provider and were not determined by assay-based typing.

The immunoSEQ Assay, a bias-controlled multiplex PCR, was used to amplify TCRbeta CDR3 regions from genomic DNA. For the original study's pipeline: The number of nucleated cells in each sample was estimated by amplification of reference gene primers within the assay. Sequence reads were collapsed and filtered to measure the absolute abundance of every unique TCRbeta CDR3 rearrangement. For each sample, productive Simpson clonality was calculated as the square root of Simpson's diversity index over productive rearrangements. Not all clones reach the TCRdb copy of this immuneACCESS table, which keeps in-frame sequences only. Checked studies attribute under half of the gap to unresolved V genes and leave the rest unexplained. The D gene and trimming were derived from the DNA, and the V and J assignments and clone size from that table. The sample records around 230,000 clones, about nine tenths of which are singletons. The ten largest clonotypes hold 11% of the sample.

At one collaborating source in Seattle, patients were enrolled during active infection and were followed longitudinally through the course of disease. The collaborating institutions used their own protocols to collect whole blood in K2EDTA tubes. For TCRbeta analysis, collaborator samples were shipped as frozen whole blood, as isolated PBMCs, or as DNA extracted from either sample type. What the work shows at the level of the full study, not this receptor alone: The quantity of clinical and demographic metadata differed by source and by participant and was supplied without curation.

The sample taken for sequencing was peripheral blood. Here the chain combines TRBV11-2 and TRBJ2-7, with 8 middle bases fitting TRBD2. The clonotype originates from a man aged 50 to 59 with COVID-19, enrolled during active disease. The DNA sequence is TGTGCCAGCTTAGGCGGGGGGCCGTACGAGCAGTACTTC. This translates into CASLGGGPYEQYF.